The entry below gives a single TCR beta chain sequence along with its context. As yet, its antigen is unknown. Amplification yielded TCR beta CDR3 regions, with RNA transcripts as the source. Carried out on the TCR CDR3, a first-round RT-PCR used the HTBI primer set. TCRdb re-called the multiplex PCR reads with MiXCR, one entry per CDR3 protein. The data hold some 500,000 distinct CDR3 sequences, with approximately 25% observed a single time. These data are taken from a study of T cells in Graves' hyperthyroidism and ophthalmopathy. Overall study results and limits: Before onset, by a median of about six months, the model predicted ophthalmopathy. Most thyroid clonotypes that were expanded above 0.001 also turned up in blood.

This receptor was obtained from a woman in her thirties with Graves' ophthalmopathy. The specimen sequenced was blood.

This CDR3 is CSVVAGTGEGNTIYF. The CDR3 DNA reads TGCAGCGTTGTTGCCGGGACAGGGGAAGGAAACACCATATATTTT. The chain joins TRBV29-1 to TRBJ1-3; 10 nucleotides match TRBD1. V shed 4 bases and J 4 bases; nucleotides not matched to a gene: 7. Germline V gives CDR1 SQVTM, CDR2 ANQGSEA. This CDR3 is built from 15 residues.